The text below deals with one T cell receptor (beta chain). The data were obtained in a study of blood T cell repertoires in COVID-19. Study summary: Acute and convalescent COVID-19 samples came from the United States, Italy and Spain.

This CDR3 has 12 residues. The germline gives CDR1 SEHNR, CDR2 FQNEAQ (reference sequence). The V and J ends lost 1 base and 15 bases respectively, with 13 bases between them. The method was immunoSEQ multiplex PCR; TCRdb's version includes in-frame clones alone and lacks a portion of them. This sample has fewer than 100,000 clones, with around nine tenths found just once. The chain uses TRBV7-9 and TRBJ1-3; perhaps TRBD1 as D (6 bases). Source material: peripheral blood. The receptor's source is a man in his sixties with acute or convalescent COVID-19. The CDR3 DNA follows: TGTGCCAGCAGCTTAGAAGTCGGACAGCCATATTTT. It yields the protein CASSLEVGQPYF.